This entry concerns a single T cell receptor (beta chain). Its antigen is currently unknown. This CDR3 spans 14 amino acids. V lost 1 base and J 8 bases, leaving 11 bases between the germline ends. TCR beta VDJ combinations and CDR3 sequences were profiled from genomic DNA. TCRdb used MiXCR to reprocess the reads, holding one entry per CDR3 protein. The repertoire holds around 130,000 distinct CDR3 sequences, about 50% seen once, with about 31% in the top ten. Patients picked for sequencing had shown CD8+CD57+ cell expansion detected by flow cytometry. These data belong to a study of CD8+CD57+ T cells in acquired aplastic anemia. Study-level points and caveats: Roughly 31 was the count of CD8+ CDR3 sequences that patients shared with controls.

The sequencing input was sorted CD4+, CD8+, or CD8+CD57+ T cells (not recorded which) from PBMCs. V gene TRBV12-3 or TRBV12-4 combines with J gene TRBJ1-4, with a possible D match to TRBD1 (5 bases). This sequence originates from a human donor with aplastic anemia. The CDR3 nucleotides read TGTGCCAGCAGTTTAGAAGGGGTTGACGAAAAACTGTTTTTT. This codes for CASSLEGVDEKLFF.